These 30 T cell receptor beta chains share one sample of origin, sequenced in a study of blood T cell repertoires in COVID-19. Sequencing used immunoSEQ multiplex PCR; TCRdb keeps in-frame clones, though not all of them. The sample shows about 290,000 clones, under 90% of them seen only once. Sequenced input: PBMCs or T cells enriched from blood (not recorded which). The origin of the receptors is a woman between 35 and 50 years old who had recovered from COVID-19.

This clone was seen a single time. This chain joins TRBV6-5 and TRBJ2-7; 9 bases are shared with TRBD1. CDR1 and CDR2 (germline): MNHEY, SVGAGI. The CDR3 sequence is 15 residues long. V dropped 7 bases and J dropped 1; count of bases not matched to a gene: 8. The CDR3 spells CASNPDRGGSYEQYF. CDR3 nucleotide sequence: TGTGCCAGCAATCCTGACAGGGGGGGATCCTACGAGCAGTACTTC.

The rearrangement uses TRBV4-3 and TRBJ1-4; tentatively, D is TRBD1 (5 bases). Germline V gene sequence: CDR1 LGHNA, CDR2 YSLEER. The CDR3 runs 15 residues. V was clipped by 4 bases and J by 5 bases, with 14 bases between them. CDR3 in DNA: TGCGCCAGCAGCCCGCGAACGGGACTCAATGAAAAACTGTTTTTT. Translating it yields CASSPRTGLNEKLFF.

The chain employs TRBV9 and TRBJ1-6; D is undetermined. The CDR3 is made up of 13 amino acids. Germline assignment: CDR1 SGDLS and CDR2 YYNGEE. With 3 bases removed from V and 8 bases from J, the gap between germline ends came to 9 bases. The CDR3 coding sequence is TGTGCCAGCAGCGGCGACGGAGATTCACCCCTCCACTTT. Residues: CASSGDGDSPLHF. Supplemented by reference TRBV9 and TRBJ1-6, the full variable domain reads DSGVTQTPKHLITATGQRVTLRCSPRSGDLSVYWYQQSLDQGLQFLIQYYNGEERAKGNILERFSAQQFPDLHSELNLSSLELGDSALYFCASSGDGDSPLHFGNGTRLTVT.

The chain has TRBV12-3 or TRBV12-4 and TRBJ1-2; 9 nucleotides align to TRBD1. This CDR3 has 13 residues. Unmatched junction bases numbered 8, after V lost 7 bases and J lost 8 bases. The CDR3 region is CASTQGQGLGYTF. DNA of the CDR3: TGTGCCAGCACCCAAGGACAGGGGTTGGGCTACACCTTC.

The chain joins TRBV5-1 to TRBJ1-1; TRBD1 matches at 7 bases. V shed 4 bases and J 5 bases; nucleotides not matched to a gene: 11. CDR1 and CDR2 (germline): SGHRS, YFSETQ. There are 15 residues in the CDR3. The DNA of the CDR3 is TGCGCCAGCAGCAGGACACAGGGGTATGTGACTGAAGCTTTCTTT. Protein product: CASSRTQGYVTEAFF.

This chain's CDR3 is CAITSYTEAFF. CDR3 bases: TGTGCCATTACTAGCTACACTGAAGCTTTCTTT. This chain links TRBV12-3 or TRBV12-4 with TRBJ1-1; D not resolved. Trimming removed 10 bases from V and 3 bases from J, with 9 bases in between. The CDR3 is made up of 11 amino acids.

The chain is built from TRBV4-1 and TRBJ2-3, with 11 bases that match TRBD2. The CDR3 loop spans 16 amino acids. Germline CDR1 reads MGHRA; CDR2 reads YSYEKL. Losses at the gene ends were 1 base for V and 1 base for J; bases not matched to a gene: 1. DNA for the CDR3: TGCGCCAGCAGCCAAGCACTAGCGGGGGGCACAGATACGCAGTATTTT. Translated: CASSQALAGGTDTQYF.

For the CDR3, the DNA is TGTGCCAGCAGTTACTCGATGGAGGGCAGCGCTGAAGCTTTCTTT. It codes for CASSYSMEGSAEAFF. The V call is TRBV6-5, the J call TRBJ1-1; D remains ambiguous. The CDR3 contains 15 residues. From germline, CDR1 is MNHEY and CDR2 SVGAGI. V gave up 0 bases and J gave up 6 bases, with 14 bases separating them.

This chain connects TRBV6-1 to TRBJ2-7; D gene ambiguous. The CDR3 length is 13 residues. Germline loops: CDR1 MNHNS, CDR2 SASEGT. The V and J ends lost 1 base and 0 bases respectively, with 4 bases between them. This CDR3 is CASSEGDSYEQYF. The CDR3 region has the DNA TGTGCCAGCAGTGAAGGCGACTCCTACGAGCAGTACTTC.

The J gene is TRBJ1-4, the V gene TRBV7-9; D not certain. V was cut by 4 bases and J by 5 bases, with 14 bases left in between. The CDR3 has 15 residues. The germline CDR1 and CDR2 sequences are SEHNR and FQNEAQ (reference sequence). The CDR3 DNA reads TGTGCCAGCAGCTCCCCGAGAGGAAGGAATGAAAAACTGTTTTTT. Protein sequence: CASSSPRGRNEKLFF.

The rearrangement uses TRBV9 and TRBJ2-2; tentatively, D is TRBD1 (5 bases). Germline assignment: CDR1 SGDLS and CDR2 YYNGEE. Trimming removed 0 bases at V and 4 bases at J, with 10 bases between. The CDR3 extends over 15 amino acids. This CDR3 is CASSVAGFGTGELFF. DNA of the CDR3: TGTGCCAGCAGCGTAGCAGGGTTCGGCACCGGGGAGCTGTTTTTT.

Concerning this clone itself: This specimen includes other DNA sequences encoding the same CDR3. The chain couples TRBV7-2 to TRBJ1-5; no clear D gene. Trimming stripped 0 bases from V and 6 bases from J, with 6 bases between. CDR3 size: 13 residues. The germline V gene encodes CDR1 SGHTA and CDR2 FQGNSA. The CDR3 nucleotides read TGTGCCAGCAGCTTAGCGGGAGGTCAGCCCCAGCATTTT. This gives the protein CASSLAGGQPQHF. Complete variable domain (other parts from reference TRBV7-2 and TRBJ1-5): GAGVSQSPSNKVTEKGKDVELRCDPISGHTALYWYRQSLGQGLEFLIYFQGNSAPDKSGLPSDRFSAERTGGSVSTLTIQRTQQEDSAVYLCASSLAGGQPQHFGDGTRLSIL.

V gene TRBV7-6 combines with J gene TRBJ2-3, with 9 bases matching TRBD2. The CDR3 length is 16 residues. The V gene's germline CDR1 is SGHVS and CDR2 FNYEAQ. V lost 1 base to trimming and J lost 2 bases; unmatched junction nucleotides: 4. DNA for the CDR3: TGTGCCAGCAGCTTAGGAGCGGGGGGCAACACAGATACGCAGTATTTT. Encoded protein: CASSLGAGGNTDTQYF.

In this sample, this clone turned up once. The V call is TRBV28, the J call TRBJ2-3; perhaps TRBD2 as D (6 bases). Trimming stripped 1 base from V and 0 bases from J, with 17 bases between. The CDR3 consists of 18 residues. Germline V gene sequence: CDR1 MDHEN, CDR2 SYDVKM. CDR3 loop: CASSLLGLGTSSTDTQYF. The CDR3 DNA follows: TGTGCCAGCAGTTTATTGGGGCTCGGGACTTCTAGCACAGATACGCAGTATTTT.

The gene calls are TRBV19 and TRBJ2-2; D is unclear. Germline V gene lookup returns CDR1 LNHDA and CDR2 SQIVND (reference sequence). The CDR3 extends over 14 amino acids. The V and J ends lost 3 bases and 2 bases respectively, with 7 bases between them. The CDR3 coding sequence is TGTGCCAGTAGTATTTCTAGAAACACCGGGGAGCTGTTTTTT. Its protein is CASSISRNTGELFF.

The chain joins TRBV7-2 to TRBJ1-4; TRBD1 aligns across 7 bases. Germline CDR1 SGHTA, CDR2 FQGNSA. The CDR3 has 15 amino acids. Trimming took 2 bases from V and 3 from J; bases not matched to a gene: 3. The CDR3 bases are TGTGCCAGCAGCTTAACCGGGACAGCTAATGAAAAACTGTTTTTT. This gives the protein CASSLTGTANEKLFF.

This sequence joins TRBV16 and TRBJ1-1; D unresolved. The length of the CDR3 is 14 residues. Looked up from germline, CDR1 is KGHSY and CDR2 is FQNENV. Trimming removed 6 bases from V and 8 bases from J, with 19 bases in between. The CDR3 DNA is TGTGCCAGCAGTGGACGCGGGGATCTCAGGGAAGCTTTCTTT. It translates to CASSGRGDLREAFF. Drawing the rest from reference TRBV16 and TRBJ1-1, the complete variable domain is GEEVAQTPKHLVRGEGQKAKLYCAPIKGHSYVFWYQQVLKNEFKFLISFQNENVFDETGMPKERFSAKCLPNSPCSLEIQATKLEDSAVYFCASSGRGDLREAFFGQGTRLTVV.

The J gene is TRBJ2-3, the V gene TRBV2, with 7 nucleotides matching TRBD2. With 4 bases clipped from V and 4 bases from J, the junction kept 8 bases outside the gene matches. CDR3 length equals 15 residues. The V gene's germline CDR1 is SNHLY and CDR2 FYNNEI. In DNA form, the CDR3 reads TGTGCCAGCAGTGTTGGCGGGAGATCGCCAGATACGCAGTATTTT. Protein product: CASSVGGRSPDTQYF.

The rearrangement joins TRBV6-5 to TRBJ1-1, with TRBD1 as a possible D gene (5 bases). This CDR3 spans 11 amino acids. Trimming pared 6 bases from V and 9 bases from J, leaving 11 bases between. Germline V lookup: CDR1 MNHEY, CDR2 SVGAGI. CDR3 in amino acids: CASSYVGQAFF. CDR3 sequence (DNA): TGTGCCAGCAGCTACGTGGGGCAAGCTTTCTTT.

The chain employs TRBV2 and TRBJ1-1; tentative D call: TRBD1 (5 bases). CDR1 and CDR2 (germline): SNHLY, FYNNEI. Trimming pared 7 bases from V and 6 bases from J, leaving 24 bases between. CDR3 length: 16 residues. The CDR3 spells CASTYYGGSWDSEAFF. CDR3 nucleotide sequence: TGTGCCAGCACCTACTATGGGGGGTCCTGGGACTCTGAAGCTTTCTTT.

The rearrangement links TRBV29-1 to TRBJ1-1, with D unclear. The CDR3 length is 12 residues. V was trimmed by 5 bases and J by 1 base, leaving 8 bases between them. Per germline, CDR1 SQVTM and CDR2 ANQGSEA. CDR3 sequence reads: CSVITQNTEAFF. The CDR3 region has the DNA TGCAGCGTTATAACACAGAACACTGAAGCTTTCTTT.

V usage is TRBV9 and J usage is TRBJ2-5; weak D call: TRBD1 (6 bases). From germline, CDR1 is SGDLS and CDR2 YYNGEE. V was cut by 0 bases and J by 1 base, with 13 bases left in between. The CDR3 is 16 residues long. The CDR3 coding sequence is TGTGCCAGCAGCGTAGCTCAGGGGACCTTCCAAGAGACCCAGTACTTC. Protein: CASSVAQGTFQETQYF. The full variable domain, its missing parts supplied by reference TRBV9 and TRBJ2-5, is DSGVTQTPKHLITATGQRVTLRCSPRSGDLSVYWYQQSLDQGLQFLIQYYNGEERAKGNILERFSAQQFPDLHSELNLSSLELGDSALYFCASSVAQGTFQETQYFGPGTRLLVL.

V usage is TRBV2 and J usage is TRBJ1-2; a possible D gene is TRBD1 (5 bases). The CDR3 has 13 residues. Trimming removed 1 base at V and 4 bases at J, with 7 bases between. Per the germline V gene, CDR1 is SNHLY and CDR2 is FYNNEI. Here the CDR3 reads CASSEGGGYGYTF. Written as DNA, the CDR3 is TGTGCCAGCAGTGAAGGGGGGGGCTATGGCTACACCTTC.

This clone was recorded only once. J is TRBJ2-6 and V is TRBV29-1; D is possibly TRBD1 (7 bases). CDR3 length: 18 residues. Between the trimmed V and J ends, which lost 4 bases and 3 bases, there was a span of 22 bases. Per germline, CDR1 SQVTM and CDR2 ANQGSEA. Written as DNA, the CDR3 is TGCAGCGTTGGGGGGGCCGGGACAGACTCGTTTGGGGCCAACGTCCTGACTTTC. This encodes CSVGGAGTDSFGANVLTF. The full variable domain, completed using reference TRBV29-1 and TRBJ2-6, is SAVISQKPSRDICQRGTSLTIQCQVDSQVTMMFWYRQQPGQSLTLIATANQGSEATYESGFVIDKFPISRPNLTFSTLTVSNMSPEDSSIYLCSVGGAGTDSFGANVLTFGAGSRLTVL.

The chain joins TRBV6-5 to TRBJ1-5; D perhaps matches TRBD1 (6 bases). Per the germline V gene, CDR1 is MNHEY and CDR2 is SVGAGI. Trimming pared 2 bases from V and 3 bases from J, leaving 8 bases between. The CDR3 covers 14 residues. The CDR3 here is CASSYLGHNQPQHF. In DNA, the CDR3 is TGTGCCAGCAGTTACCTGGGACACAATCAGCCCCAGCATTTT.

The table lists this clone with a few counts. V and J are TRBV4-2 and TRBJ1-4, with D hard to call. Deletions cut 1 base from V and 4 bases from J, with 7 bases between. Per the germline V gene, CDR1 is LGHNA and CDR2 is YNFKEQ. The CDR3 contains 14 residues. For the CDR3, the DNA is TGTGCCAGCAGCCAAGGAGGCAGTAATGAAAAACTGTTTTTT. Translating gives CASSQGGSNEKLFF.

The chain links TRBV18 to TRBJ1-4; no clear D gene. Trimming left V 3 bases short and J 0 bases short, with 8 bases between. The V gene's germline CDR1 is KGHSH and CDR2 LQKENI. The CDR3 extends over 15 amino acids. The CDR3 nucleotides read TGTGCCAGCTCACCGGCCGGAGCAACTAATGAAAAACTGTTTTTT. Translating it yields CASSPAGATNEKLFF.

This sequence joins TRBV6-5 and TRBJ2-7; 7 bases fit TRBD1. With V trimmed by 8 bases and J by 0 bases, 10 bases remained unmatched. Germline CDR1 is MNHEY and CDR2 is SVGAGI. This CDR3 contains 15 residues. CDR3 in amino acids: CASLDWDRNSYEQYF. The CDR3 DNA follows: TGTGCCAGCCTCGACTGGGACAGAAACTCCTACGAGCAGTACTTC.

This chain uses TRBV27 with TRBJ2-2, with 10 nucleotides matching TRBD1. The CDR3 covers 17 residues. Trimming removed 1 base from V and 3 bases from J; junction bases left unmatched: 5. Per germline, CDR1 MNHEY and CDR2 SMNVEV (reference sequence). This chain's CDR3 is CASSLFTGTGDTGELFF. In DNA form, the CDR3 reads TGTGCCAGCAGTTTATTCACCGGGACAGGGGACACCGGGGAGCTGTTTTTT.

The V call is TRBV9, the J call TRBJ2-3; TRBD2 aligns across 10 bases. J was trimmed by 11 bases and V by 3 bases; bases with no gene match: 9. Germline values: CDR1 SGDLS, CDR2 YYNGEE. The CDR3 extends over 14 amino acids. The CDR3 bases are TGTGCCAGCAGCGAGACCCAACTAGCGGGGAAGCAGTATTTT. Translation: CASSETQLAGKQYF.